These 28 T cell receptor beta chains came from one sample sequenced in a study of CD8 T cells in Susac syndrome. RNA, at about 0.45 to 1 ug, was reverse transcribed with random hexamers. TCRdb reprocessed the immunoSEQ multiplex PCR reads with MiXCR, giving one entry per CDR3 protein. The table shows a few hundred thousand distinct CDR3 sequences, with around 90% occurring only once. Sequenced sample: CD4+ T cells from PBMCs. These receptors all stem from a human donor with multiple sclerosis.

The chain uses TRBV27 and TRBJ1-5, with a tentative D call TRBD1 (5 bases). The V and J ends lost 1 base and 7 bases respectively, with 14 bases between them. Germline CDR1 is MNHEY and CDR2 is SMNVEV (reference sequence). The CDR3 is 15 amino acids. CDR3 sequence reads: CASSLFPGSGQPQHF. DNA of the CDR3: TGTGCCAGCAGTTTATTCCCAGGGTCGGGGCAGCCCCAGCATTTT.

This chain uses TRBV15 with TRBJ1-2, with 9 nucleotides matching TRBD1. The CDR3 has 16 amino acids. Germline lookup yields CDR1 LNHNV and CDR2 YYDKDF (reference sequence). The J segment lost 7 bases and the V segment lost 5 bases, leaving 14 bases of the junction unmatched. The DNA of the CDR3 is TGTGCCACCAGCCCGACCGGGACAGGGCAGAGGTTTGGCTACACCTTC. Translating it yields CATSPTGTGQRFGYTF.

The V and J genes are TRBV19 and TRBJ2-7, with 7 bases aligning to TRBD1. The germline V gene encodes CDR1 LNHDA and CDR2 SQIVND (reference sequence). CDR3 length: 16 amino acids. The trim removed 5 bases at V and 1 base at J, leaving 11 bases unmatched. The CDR3 sequence is CASSVRDSRVSYEQYF. The CDR3 DNA follows: TGTGCCAGTAGTGTACGGGACAGCAGGGTGTCCTACGAGCAGTACTTC.

The chain is built from TRBV20-1 and TRBJ2-7, with 11 bases aligning to TRBD1. V lost 5 bases to trimming and J lost 2 bases; unmatched junction nucleotides: 17. CDR1 is DFQATT and CDR2 is SNEGSKA in the germline V gene (reference sequence). The CDR3 has 18 amino acids. The CDR3 is CSALTGTGGTVSPYEQYF. The CDR3 coding sequence is TGCAGTGCTTTAACCGGGACAGGGGGAACTGTATCCCCCTACGAGCAGTACTTC.

The CDR3 region is CASSSRLSTDTQYF. The CDR3 region has the DNA TGTGCCAGCAGCTCCAGACTAAGCACAGATACGCAGTATTTT. The chain carries TRBV7-2 and TRBJ2-3; possible D gene TRBD2, 5 bases. This CDR3 has 14 amino acids. Germline CDR1 SGHTA, CDR2 FQGNSA. V dropped 4 bases and J dropped 0 bases, with 8 bases sitting between them.

The rearrangement joins TRBV7-2 to TRBJ2-3, with 11 bases identical to TRBD2. The CDR3 has 17 residues. With 4 bases clipped from V and 0 bases from J, the junction kept 6 bases outside the gene matches. Germline lookup yields CDR1 SGHTA and CDR2 FQGNSA. The DNA for the CDR3 is TGTGCCAGCAGCTCACAGGGACTAGCGGCTAGCACAGATACGCAGTATTTT. Translation: CASSSQGLAASTDTQYF.

The J gene is TRBJ1-2, the V gene TRBV29-1, with a possible D match to TRBD1 (5 bases). The CDR3 covers 13 residues. Germline CDR1 is SQVTM and CDR2 is ANQGSEA. Trimming shortened V by 4 bases and J by 10 bases, and 19 bases separated the two germline ends. The CDR3 nucleotides are TGCAGCGTTGGAACCGGTGGGGGGACCGACTACACCTTC. Translated, it gives CSVGTGGGTDYTF.

The chain is built from TRBV4-2 and TRBJ1-5; D ambiguous. Germline CDR1 LGHNA, CDR2 YNFKEQ. This CDR3 is 16 amino acids long. The V and J ends lost 1 base and 4 bases respectively, with 14 bases between them. CDR3 DNA sequence: TGTGCCAGCAGCCAAGGCAGTGGAGATATGAATCAGCCCCAGCATTTT. It codes for CASSQGSGDMNQPQHF.

The V call is TRBV23-1, the J call TRBJ2-7, with TRBD1 matching over 7 bases. Being an ORF, TRBV23-1 has a function that is uncertain. The CDR3 loop spans 14 amino acids. Trimming cost V 6 bases and J 6 bases; bases outside gene matches: 11. The CDR3 sequence is CASRLGQGEGEQYF. For the CDR3, the DNA is TGCGCCAGCAGATTAGGGCAGGGGGAAGGCGAGCAGTACTTC.

This chain links TRBV9 with TRBJ2-5; a possible D gene is TRBD1 (5 bases). V was shortened by 0 bases and J by 4 bases, with 16 bases between the two germline ends. The germline V gene has CDR1 SGDLS and CDR2 YYNGEE. CDR3 length: 16 amino acids. The CDR3 region has the DNA TGTGCCAGCAGCGTAGCTTCGGGCAGGGTAGGAGAGACCCAGTACTTC. Protein product: CASSVASGRVGETQYF.

This CDR3 reads CASSFSRWGAHNEQFF. Here the CDR3 DNA reads TGTGCCAGCAGCTTTAGTCGCTGGGGGGCCCACAATGAGCAGTTCTTC. This sequence joins TRBV7-8 and TRBJ2-1, with D perhaps being TRBD1 or TRBD2 (6 bases each). The CDR3 has 16 residues. In germline, CDR1 is SGHVS, CDR2 FQNEAQ. V lost 3 bases to trimming and J lost 5 bases, with 17 bases between them. The full variable domain, completed using reference TRBV7-8 and TRBJ2-1, is GAGVSQSPRYKVAKRGQDVALRCDPISGHVSLFWYQQALGQGPEFLTYFQNEAQLDKSGLPSDRFFAERPEGSVSTLKIQRTQQEDSAVYLCASSFSRWGAHNEQFFGPGTRLTVL.

The chain recombines TRBV12-3 or TRBV12-4 with TRBJ2-7; 8 bases fit TRBD2. The trim removed 2 bases at V and 4 bases at J, leaving 4 bases unmatched. The CDR3 contains 14 residues. The DNA for the CDR3 is TGTGCCAGCAGTTTAACTAGCGGCGATTACGAGCAGTACTTC. Translation: CASSLTSGDYEQYF.

V gene TRBV7-2 combines with J gene TRBJ1-4; D gene uncertain. Trimming took 3 bases from V and 4 from J, leaving 3 bases between them. The germline V gene encodes CDR1 SGHTA and CDR2 FQGNSA. The CDR3 is made up of 12 amino acids. Written as DNA, the CDR3 is TGTGCCAGCAGCTTTCGTAATGAAAAACTGTTTTTT. Encoded protein: CASSFRNEKLFF.

A few counts support this clonotype. The rearrangement joins TRBV7-3 to TRBJ2-4; 10 bases map to TRBD2. Germline CDR1 reads SGHTA; CDR2 reads FQGTGA. The junction had 9 bases not matched to a gene; V was cut back by 6 bases and J by 7 bases. This CDR3 is built from 15 residues. The CDR3 bases are TGTGCCAGCAGTCTCAGCGGGGGGGCCAGGAACATTCAGTACTTC. Translation gives CASSLSGGARNIQYF. Variable domain in full (rest from reference TRBV7-3 and TRBJ2-4): GAGVSQTPSNKVTEKGKYVELRCDPISGHTALYWYRQSLGQGPEFLIYFQGTGAADDSGLPNDRFFAVRPEGSVSTLKIQRTERGDSAVYLCASSLSGGARNIQYFGAGTRLSVL.

The chain is built from TRBV6-2 or TRBV6-3 and TRBJ2-7, with D perhaps TRBD1 or TRBD2 (5 bases each). V shed 6 bases and J shed 6 bases, with 18 bases lying between them. CDR1 and CDR2 from the germline V gene are MNHEY and SVGEGT. The CDR3 has 14 residues. DNA for the CDR3: TGTGCCAGCAGAAGGATCGGGACCCCCCGCGAGCAGTACTTC. Translation: CASRRIGTPREQYF.

V is TRBV29-1 and J is TRBJ1-2; 8 bases are shared with TRBD1. Trimming removed 7 bases from V and 4 bases from J; junction bases left unmatched: 11. This CDR3 has 14 residues. Germline V lookup: CDR1 SQVTM, CDR2 ANQGSEA. Here the CDR3 reads CSAERSGGGYGYTF. CDR3 coding DNA: TGCAGCGCCGAAAGATCAGGGGGCGGCTATGGCTACACCTTC.

This chain joins TRBV9 and TRBJ1-1; D is uncertain. This CDR3 has 12 residues. CDR1 is SGDLS, CDR2 YYNGEE, per germline. Between the trimmed V and J ends, which lost 5 bases and 8 bases, there was a span of 13 bases. CDR3 protein: CASSPAGREAFF. The CDR3 DNA follows: TGTGCCAGCAGTCCTGCGGGGAGGGAAGCTTTCTTT. The full variable domain, completed using reference TRBV9 and TRBJ1-1, is DSGVTQTPKHLITATGQRVTLRCSPRSGDLSVYWYQQSLDQGLQFLIQYYNGEERAKGNILERFSAQQFPDLHSELNLSSLELGDSALYFCASSPAGREAFFGQGTRLTVV.

This sequence joins TRBV12-3 or TRBV12-4 and TRBJ2-1; 8 nucleotides align to TRBD2. This CDR3 is 16 amino acids long. After removal of 2 bases from V and 4 bases from J, the junction contained 7 bases not matched to a gene. The chain's CDR3 is CASSLWAGGSYNEQFF. CDR3 sequence (DNA): TGTGCCAGCAGTTTATGGGCGGGGGGATCGTACAATGAGCAGTTCTTC.

The genes are TRBV6-1 and TRBJ1-4; TRBD1 is a possible D gene (5 bases). From germline, CDR1 is MNHNS and CDR2 SASEGT. The V gene lost 0 bases and the J gene lost 8 bases, with 16 bases spanning the gap. The length of the CDR3 is 16 residues. CDR3 nucleotide sequence: TGTGCCAGCAGTGAAGCGAGTTTGCAGGGTGGGGAAAAACTGTTTTTT. This sequence encodes CASSEASLQGGEKLFF.

The chain has TRBV28 and TRBJ1-3; D not resolved. V was trimmed by 5 bases and J by 0 bases, leaving 11 bases between them. The CDR3 contains 15 residues. Germline V lookup: CDR1 MDHEN, CDR2 SYDVKM. The chain's CDR3 is CASSGGPNSGNTIYF. The CDR3 DNA sequence: TGTGCCAGCAGTGGAGGGCCAAACTCTGGAAACACCATATATTTT. The complete variable domain, with remaining parts taken from reference TRBV28 and TRBJ1-3, reads DVKVTQSSRYLVKRTGEKVFLECVQDMDHENMFWYRQDPGLGLRLIYFSYDVKMKEKGDIPEGYSVSREKKERFSLILESASTNQTSMYLCASSGGPNSGNTIYFGEGSWLTVV.

V gene TRBV29-1 combines with J gene TRBJ1-4, with a possible D match to TRBD1 (5 bases). The CDR3 length is 12 residues. Germline assignment: CDR1 SQVTM and CDR2 ANQGSEA. Trimming removed 6 bases at V and 10 bases at J, with 15 bases between. The CDR3 reads CSVTGTQGKLFF. In DNA, the CDR3 is TGCAGCGTGACCGGGACGCAAGGAAAACTGTTTTTT.

The chain carries TRBV28 and TRBJ1-2; D is ambiguous. The germline CDR1 and CDR2 sequences are MDHEN and SYDVKM. V dropped 3 bases and J dropped 0 bases, with 8 bases sitting between them. The CDR3 has 14 residues. The CDR3 spells CASSFAEANYGYTF. CDR3 nucleotide sequence: TGTGCCAGCAGTTTCGCGGAAGCTAACTATGGCTACACCTTC.

V gene TRBV5-6 combines with J gene TRBJ2-1; 10 nucleotides align to TRBD2. Germline CDR1 is SGHDT and CDR2 is YYEEEE. Trimming at V came to 4 bases and at J to 2 bases, leaving 9 bases not matched to a gene. This CDR3 has 17 residues. This CDR3 is CASSRFSGGLTYNEQFF. The CDR3 DNA reads TGTGCCAGCAGCCGCTTTAGCGGGGGGCTCACCTACAATGAGCAGTTCTTC.

This clonotype was observed once. This chain uses TRBV18 with TRBJ2-7; 9 bases match TRBD2. V gave up 1 base and J gave up 5 bases; unmatched junction bases: 6. The V gene's germline CDR1 is KGHSH and CDR2 LQKENI. The CDR3 spans 15 residues. The CDR3 spells CASSPLRVAGDEQYF. The CDR3 DNA reads TGTGCCAGCTCACCACTCCGGGTAGCGGGAGACGAGCAGTACTTC.

The chain recombines TRBV7-2 with TRBJ2-3; the match to TRBD2 covers 11 bases. Germline CDR1 is SGHTA and CDR2 is FQGNSA. V lost 8 bases, J lost 5 bases, and 12 bases stayed unmatched. The CDR3 contains 16 residues. The CDR3 DNA reads TGTGCCAGCGCGTTAATAGCGGGAGGGCCCGAAGATACGCAGTATTTT. It translates to CASALIAGGPEDTQYF.

This chain connects TRBV6-1 to TRBJ1-1, with D possibly TRBD1 on 6 matching bases. Trimming took off 8 bases at V and 8 bases at J, with 24 bases between the two ends. In germline, CDR1 is MNHNS, CDR2 SASEGT. There are 15 residues in the CDR3. The CDR3, as DNA: TGTGCCAGCTCCCAAAGGTCGACAGGCCAGTTGGAAGCTTTCTTT. Residues: CASSQRSTGQLEAFF.

This sequence joins TRBV5-5 and TRBJ1-5, with D unresolved. Germline V gene data show CDR1 as SGHKS and CDR2 as YYEKEE (reference sequence). The CDR3 is 16 amino acids. Trimming removed 0 bases from V and 3 bases from J, with 13 bases in between. The CDR3 protein is CASSLGPSVPNQPQHF. CDR3 in DNA: TGTGCCAGCAGCTTGGGCCCTTCCGTGCCCAATCAGCCCCAGCATTTT.

The J gene is TRBJ2-5, the V gene TRBV19, with 8 nucleotides matching TRBD1. Germline V gives CDR1 LNHDA, CDR2 SQIVND (reference sequence). V trimming: 5 bases; J trimming: 7 bases; junction bases outside the gene matches: 12. The CDR3 is 15 residues long. The CDR3 region has the DNA TGTGCCAGTAGTTCCCAGGGGGCGCTTGGTGGGACCCAGTACTTC. Its protein is CASSSQGALGGTQYF. The whole variable domain, remainder taken from reference TRBV19 and TRBJ2-5, is DGGITQSPKYLFRKEGQNVTLSCEQNLNHDAMYWYRQDPGQGLRLIYYSQIVNDFQKGDIAEGYSVSREKKESFPLTVTSAQKNPTAFYLCASSSQGALGGTQYFGPGTRLLVL.